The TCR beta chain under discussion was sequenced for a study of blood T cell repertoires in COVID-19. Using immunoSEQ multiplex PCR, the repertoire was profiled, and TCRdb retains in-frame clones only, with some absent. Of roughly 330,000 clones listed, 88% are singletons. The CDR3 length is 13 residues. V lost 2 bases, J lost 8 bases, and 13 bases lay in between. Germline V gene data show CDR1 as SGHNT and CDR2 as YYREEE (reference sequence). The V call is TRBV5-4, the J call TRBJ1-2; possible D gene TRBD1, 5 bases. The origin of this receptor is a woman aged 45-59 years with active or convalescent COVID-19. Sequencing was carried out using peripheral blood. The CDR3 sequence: CASSLSRVRGYTF. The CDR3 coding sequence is TGTGCCAGCAGCTTATCCAGGGTGCGGGGCTACACCTTC. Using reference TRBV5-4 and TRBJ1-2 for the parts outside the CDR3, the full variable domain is ETGVTQSPTHLIKTRGQQVTLRCSSQSGHNTVSWYQQALGQGPQFIFQYYREEENGRGNFPPRFSGLQFPNYSSELNVNALELDDSALYLCASSLSRVRGYTFGSGTRLTVV.